These 28 T cell receptor beta chains came from one sample sequenced in a study of shared clonotypes between healthy human individuals (dated by TCRdb to 2018 to 2021). Libraries were prepared through the immunoSEQ multiplex PCR assay. The clones in this table, taken by TCRdb from immuneACCESS, are in-frame only. Not every clone is retained; where verified, under half of the shortfall comes from an unresolved V gene, and the cause of the rest is unknown. The sample table shows 850,000 to 1,200,000 clones, and about 75% are seen once. Of the sample, 1.4% to 1.5% falls within the top ten clones. The sequencing sample was made of memory CD4+ T cells sorted from blood. The cell subset or site label, as the study defines it: CD45RA-negative fraction. The receptors were sampled from a man aged 18 to 29 in good health.

This chain uses TRBV15 with TRBJ1-3; D unresolved. The V gene's germline CDR1 is LNHNV and CDR2 YYDKDF (reference sequence). This CDR3 is built from 14 residues. V was cut by 1 base and J by 2 bases, with 6 bases left in between. In nucleotides, the CDR3 is TGTGCCACCAGCAGAGGGGGTGCTGGAAACACCATATATTTT. Its translation: CATSRGGAGNTIYF.

This clone has only a few counts. This chain connects TRBV19 to TRBJ1-1; D not certain. The germline V gene encodes CDR1 LNHDA and CDR2 SQIVND (reference sequence). The CDR3 has 14 amino acids. Between the trimmed V and J ends, which lost 5 bases and 2 bases, there was a span of 12 bases. The CDR3 DNA reads TGTGCCAGTAGTGTGAGCAACCCTAACACTGAAGCTTTCTTT. Translated: CASSVSNPNTEAFF.

CDR3 sequence (DNA): TGCGCCAGCAGCCAATTTGCGCAGGGGCTGAACACTGAAGCTTTCTTT. It codes for CASSQFAQGLNTEAFF. The chain has TRBV4-1 and TRBJ1-1; the D gene is possibly TRBD1 (6 bases). Germline values: CDR1 MGHRA, CDR2 YSYEKL. The CDR3 contains 16 residues. V dropped 2 bases and J dropped 0 bases, with 13 bases sitting between them.

V gene TRBV7-9 combines with J gene TRBJ2-7; 8 bases line up with TRBD2. The germline V gene has CDR1 SEHNR and CDR2 FQNEAQ (reference sequence). CDR3 length equals 16 residues. Unmatched junction bases numbered 9, after V lost 3 bases and J lost 2 bases. The CDR3 sequence: CASSLGSGGVAYEQYF. CDR3 coding DNA: TGTGCCAGCAGCTTGGGGTCGGGAGGGGTGGCCTACGAGCAGTACTTC.

This clone was detected only a few times. The chain combines TRBV2 with TRBJ1-5; the D is unclear. V was shortened by 6 bases and J by 0 bases, with 9 bases between the two germline ends. Germline CDR1 reads SNHLY; CDR2 reads FYNNEI. The CDR3 covers 14 residues. Written as DNA, the CDR3 is TGTGCCAGCAGGGACGGTTATAGCAATCAGCCCCAGCATTTT. This sequence encodes CASRDGYSNQPQHF.

V usage is TRBV5-6 and J usage is TRBJ2-2; tentatively, D is TRBD2 (7 bases). This CDR3 is 15 amino acids long. Germline V CDR1 and CDR2: SGHDT, YYEEEE. Trimming removed 7 bases at V and 6 bases at J, with 19 bases between. Here the CDR3 DNA reads TGTGCCAGCCGAAGGGGGGGCGTAGAGGCCGGGGAGCTGTTTTTT. It is translated as CASRRGGVEAGELFF.

The chain has TRBV5-1 and TRBJ2-1; D is possibly TRBD1 or TRBD2 (5 bases each). CDR1 is SGHRS and CDR2 is YFSETQ in the germline V gene. CDR3 length equals 15 residues. V shed 2 bases and J shed 3 bases, with 12 bases lying between them. The CDR3 here is CASSLEGIGYNEQFF. The CDR3 DNA reads as TGCGCCAGCAGCTTAGAGGGGATCGGCTACAATGAGCAGTTCTTC.

The chain employs TRBV6-6 and TRBJ1-5; TRBD1 might be the D (6 bases). Germline lookup yields CDR1 MNHNY and CDR2 SVGAGI (reference sequence). With 5 bases removed from V and 3 bases from J, the gap between germline ends came to 11 bases. The CDR3 totals 14 residues. CDR3 loop: CASSIGQLNQPQHF. CDR3 coding DNA: TGTGCCAGCAGTATTGGACAGCTCAATCAGCCCCAGCATTTT.

This rearrangement joins TRBV18 to TRBJ1-1; no clear D gene. Germline V gene data show CDR1 as KGHSH and CDR2 as LQKENI. Trimming left V 3 bases short and J 1 base short, with 12 bases between. This CDR3 is built from 15 residues. DNA for the CDR3: TGTGCCAGCTCACCTTCGGTCGGGGAGAACACTGAAGCTTTCTTT. It translates to CASSPSVGENTEAFF.

The chain combines TRBV5-6 with TRBJ2-2; D is undetermined. The CDR3 totals 13 residues. V lost 2 bases, J lost 7 bases, and 9 bases lay in between. Per germline, CDR1 SGHDT and CDR2 YYEEEE. The CDR3 DNA follows: TGTGCCAGCAGCTTAGGGTCGTACGGGGAGCTGTTTTTT. This encodes CASSLGSYGELFF.

The rearrangement uses TRBV18 and TRBJ2-5; perhaps TRBD1 as D (5 bases). This CDR3 is 14 amino acids long. Germline V CDR1 and CDR2: KGHSH, LQKENI. V lost 0 bases to trimming and J lost 4 bases, with 9 bases between them. CDR3 in amino acids: CASSPPGLSETQYF. CDR3 in DNA: TGTGCCAGCTCACCACCGGGGCTTTCAGAGACCCAGTACTTC.

The V and J genes are TRBV7-2 and TRBJ2-3, with 11 bases that match TRBD2. Germline V gives CDR1 SGHTA, CDR2 FQGNSA. V was pared by 7 bases and J by 5 bases, with 5 bases of the junction left unmatched. The CDR3 runs to 14 residues. CDR3 sequence: CASNKLAGVDTQYF. As DNA, the CDR3 is TGTGCCAGCAACAAACTAGCGGGAGTAGATACGCAGTATTTT.

The rearrangement uses TRBV10-3 and TRBJ2-3; 10 nucleotides match TRBD2. This CDR3 region has 14 residues. The V segment lost 11 bases and the J segment 4 bases; nucleotides outside the gene matches: 9. Germline V gene data show CDR1 as ENHRY and CDR2 as SYGVKD. In DNA form, the CDR3 reads TGTGCCGCCGACCTGAGCGGGGGGGCAGATACGCAGTATTTT. It translates to CAADLSGGADTQYF.

The genes are TRBV7-2 and TRBJ1-4; D remains unclear. V lost 1 base to trimming and J lost 8 bases, with 11 bases between them. The CDR3 runs 14 residues. From germline, CDR1 is SGHTA and CDR2 FQGNSA. The CDR3 coding sequence is TGTGCCAGCAGCTTAGGTATAGCCCCGGAAAAACTGTTTTTT. This encodes CASSLGIAPEKLFF.

The chain joins TRBV5-1 to TRBJ2-3, with unresolved D. The CDR3 contains 15 residues. Germline-derived CDR1 and CDR2 are SGHRS and YFSETQ. V was shortened by 1 base and J by 2 bases, with 11 bases between the two germline ends. CDR3 nucleotide sequence: TGCGCCAGCAGCTTGAAGTGGAGAGACACAGATACGCAGTATTTT. It codes for CASSLKWRDTDTQYF. The variable domain in full, with the rest retrieved from reference TRBV5-1 and TRBJ2-3, is KAGVTQTPRYLIKTRGQQVTLSCSPISGHRSVSWYQQTPGQGLQFLFEYFSETQRNKGNFPGRFSGRQFSNSRSEMNVSTLELGDSALYLCASSLKWRDTDTQYFGPGTRLTVL.

This clone has more than one count but fewer than ten. The V gene is TRBV6-1, the J gene TRBJ1-6; 7 bases are shared with TRBD1. The germline V gene encodes CDR1 MNHNS and CDR2 SASEGT. CDR3 length equals 14 residues. J gave up 7 bases and V 6 bases, and 6 bases lay outside the gene matches. The CDR3 region is CASSRDSLNSPLHF. The CDR3 DNA reads TGTGCCAGCAGCAGGGACAGTTTAAATTCACCCCTCCACTTT.

The chain uses TRBV11-2 and TRBJ1-4; TRBD1 aligns across 11 bases. The CDR3 loop spans 15 amino acids. The germline V gene has CDR1 SGHAT and CDR2 FQNNGV. V lost 4 bases to trimming and J lost 8 bases; unmatched junction nucleotides: 6. This CDR3 reads CASSWTGTGGEKLFF. In DNA form, the CDR3 reads TGTGCCAGCAGCTGGACCGGGACAGGGGGGGAAAAACTGTTTTTT.

Regarding this clone: A much larger clonotype is one base distant, so this may be a read error. The sample contains more than one DNA sequence encoding this CDR3. The chain uses TRBV29-1 and TRBJ1-5, with D unresolved. There are 13 residues in the CDR3. The germline CDR1 and CDR2 sequences are SQVTM and ANQGSEA. V was cut by 6 bases and J by 0 bases, with 9 bases left in between. CDR3 residues: CSVGSNSNQPQHF. In DNA, the CDR3 is TGCAGCGTGGGAAGTAATAGCAATCAGCCCCAGCATTTT.

This clone appeared a single time. This chain joins TRBV18 and TRBJ1-1; D perhaps matches TRBD1 (5 bases). This CDR3 is built from 15 residues. Germline V gene lookup returns CDR1 KGHSH and CDR2 LQKENI. V lost 5 bases and J 1 base, leaving 14 bases between the germline ends. CDR3 DNA sequence: TGTGCCAGCTCAATTGCCGGGGCCGAGAACACTGAAGCTTTCTTT. Translated: CASSIAGAENTEAFF.

Only a few counts were recorded for this clone. This rearrangement joins TRBV10-3 to TRBJ2-7, with D possibly called TRBD1 or TRBD2 (7 bases each). Trimming took off 6 bases at V and 2 bases at J, with 23 bases between the two ends. The CDR3 is 17 residues long. CDR1 is ENHRY and CDR2 is SYGVKD in the germline V gene. CDR3 sequence reads: CAISQPGGQIKAYEQYF. The CDR3 DNA reads as TGTGCCATCAGCCAACCGGGGGGACAGATAAAGGCCTACGAGCAGTACTTC.

The chain couples TRBV21-1 to TRBJ1-5; the D segment call TRBD1 is taken from the table without a DNA check. TRBV21-1 is described as a pseudogene. CDR3 length: 17 amino acids. The DNA for the CDR3 is TGTGCCAGCAGCAAGGGACAGTGGGGACATAGCAATCAGCCCCAGCATTTT. It yields the protein CASSKGQWGHSNQPQHF.

This clone was found once. The chain recombines TRBV6-5 with TRBJ2-6; D perhaps matches TRBD1 (6 bases). The V end lost 5 bases, the J end lost 3 bases, and 8 bases lay between the germline ends. There are 14 residues in the CDR3. Germline V gives CDR1 MNHEY, CDR2 SVGAGI. CDR3 residues: CASSTGSGANVLTF. The CDR3 bases are TGTGCCAGCAGTACAGGGAGTGGGGCCAACGTCCTGACTTTC.

This chain joins TRBV11-2 and TRBJ2-7, with TRBD2 identical over 7 bases. Germline V CDR1 and CDR2: SGHAT, FQNNGV. The CDR3 covers 15 residues. The trim removed 6 bases at V and 4 bases at J, leaving 12 bases unmatched. CDR3 bases: TGTGCCAGCAGGGCGACTAGCAGCTCTCCTTACGAGCAGTACTTC. Protein sequence: CASRATSSSPYEQYF.

J is TRBJ1-6 and V is TRBV19; 8 nucleotides match TRBD1. J gave up 8 bases and V 5 bases, and 5 bases lay outside the gene matches. The germline V gene encodes CDR1 LNHDA and CDR2 SQIVND (reference sequence). This CDR3 contains 14 residues. The CDR3 DNA reads as TGTGCCAGTAGTCCGGTGACAGGGGATTCACCCCTCCACTTT. Translated, it gives CASSPVTGDSPLHF.

Concerning this clone: Mismatch with germline at one junction end may stem from a read error. J is TRBJ2-1 and V is TRBV7-7, with no clear D. The CDR3 runs to 12 residues. In germline, CDR1 is SSHAT, CDR2 FNYEAQ (reference sequence). The CDR3 coding sequence is TGTGCTAGCAGCTTAGAAGGGAAGGAGCAGTTCTTC. This encodes CASSLEGKEQFF.

V gene TRBV5-4 combines with J gene TRBJ1-2; D is uncertain. This CDR3 is 16 amino acids long. CDR1 is SGHNT and CDR2 is YYREEE in the germline V gene (reference sequence). The ends were cut back, 0 bases at V and 2 bases at J, with 14 bases in the middle. The CDR3 nucleotides read TGTGCCAGCAGCTTGGACGGAGTTGTGGGGAACTATGGCTACACCTTC. Translating it yields CASSLDGVVGNYGYTF.

As for this clone: Distinct nucleotide sequences in the sample also encode this CDR3. The J gene is TRBJ2-6, the V gene TRBV9, with D possibly being TRBD2 (6 bases). V gave up 2 bases and J gave up 4 bases, with 10 bases separating them. The V gene's germline CDR1 is SGDLS and CDR2 YYNGEE. The CDR3 spans 15 residues. The CDR3 coding sequence is TGTGCCAGCAGCGTTGGGGGGACCGGGGCCAACGTCCTGACTTTC. As protein: CASSVGGTGANVLTF.

V is TRBV25-1 and J is TRBJ2-5; the match to TRBD2 covers 9 bases. This CDR3 is 15 amino acids long. The V and J ends lost 2 bases and 2 bases, in that order; junction bases with no gene match: 3. Per germline, CDR1 MGHDK and CDR2 SYGVNS. The CDR3 here is CASSEKRGVQETQYF. Here the CDR3 DNA reads TGTGCCAGCAGTGAAAAGCGGGGGGTACAAGAGACCCAGTACTTC.